The rows below give T cell receptor beta chains drawn from one sample of a study of blood T cell repertoires in COVID-19. Data came from immunoSEQ multiplex PCR; TCRdb stores just in-frame clones and leaves some out. The sample shows about 360,000 clones, roughly 86% of them seen only once. The material sequenced was PBMCs or T cells enriched from blood (not recorded which). The receptors shown here come from a man aged 35-49 years in a cohort exposed to, infected with or recovered from COVID-19 (not recorded which). Both conserved end residues are part of each CDR3. The D gene is left open where the match is weak.

D gene,J gene,V gene,CDR3 protein
.,TRBJ2-4,TRBV18,CASSPEGGLAKNIQYF
.,TRBJ2-2,TRBV4-2,CASSQDHSKPTGELFF
.,TRBJ2-7,TRBV2,CASRQEAGISYEQYF
TRBD2,TRBJ2-7,TRBV7-9,CASSHAGLAGGPIFF
TRBD1,TRBJ2-5,TRBV5-1,CASSWDRGVETQYF
TRBD1,TRBJ2-1,TRBV9,CASRGQGNEQFF
.,TRBJ2-1,TRBV7-8,CASSFQRVAFNEQFF
TRBD1,TRBJ1-2,TRBV10-3,CAIRGDSQVYGYTF
TRBD2,TRBJ2-3,TRBV7-9,CASSHLGGATDTQYF
.,TRBJ1-6,TRBV18,CASSPLGEDNSPLHF
.,TRBJ2-3,TRBV5-1,CASSALTDTQYF
.,TRBJ2-5,TRBV5-1,CASSLGGPQETQYF
TRBD1,TRBJ1-3,TRBV4-1,CASSVRQGRSGNTIYF
.,TRBJ2-2,TRBV12-5,CASGSNTGELFF
.,TRBJ2-1,TRBV19,CASSIYPVSSSYNEQFF
TRBD1,TRBJ1-6,TRBV11-2,CASSLGAGTGNSPLHF
.,TRBJ1-2,TRBV29-1,CSAGGQGNYGYTF
TRBD2,TRBJ2-1,TRBV11-2,CASSSGSPSYNEQFF
TRBD2,TRBJ2-2,TRBV6-2/TRBV6-3,CASSYPIGLAGANTGELFF
TRBD2,TRBJ2-5,TRBV6-4,CASSDPGLANDSNQETQYF
.,TRBJ2-7,TRBV7-6,CASSLEGWGTYEQYF
TRBD1,TRBJ1-6,TRBV27,CASRGQGKYSPLHF
TRBD1,TRBJ2-7,TRBV7-6,CASSLLGTGGSYEQYF
TRBD2,TRBJ2-1,TRBV11-2,CASSLVLAGNNEQFF
TRBD2,TRBJ2-1,TRBV7-3,CASSLGSGRPNEQFF